This T cell receptor (beta chain) was identified in a study of CD8 T cells in Susac syndrome. V lost 0 bases to trimming and J lost 6 bases, with 6 bases between them. The CDR3 contains 13 residues. Germline CDR1 SNHLY, CDR2 FYNNEI. Random hexamers were used to reverse transcribe roughly 0.45 to 1 ug of RNA. By means of immunoSEQ multiplex PCR, TCR beta CDR3 spanning 54 Vbeta and 13 Jbeta underwent amplification. TCRdb fed the immunoSEQ multiplex PCR reads into MiXCR, producing one record per CDR3 protein. The sample includes about 140,000 distinct CDR3 sequences, approximately 95% of them seen just once. From blood CD8+ and CD4+ T cells, the TCR beta chain was sequenced. Controls matched for age and sex were healthy donors. It was negative isolation that provided the CD8+ and CD4+ T cells, whereas TEMRA cells were enriched by FACS.

This chain joins TRBV2 and TRBJ2-1; no firm D call. This TCR derives from a human donor in good health. The specimen was CD8+ T cells from PBMCs. This CDR3 reads CASSEASFNEQFF. CDR3 DNA sequence: TGTGCCAGCAGTGAAGCGTCGTTCAATGAGCAGTTCTTC.